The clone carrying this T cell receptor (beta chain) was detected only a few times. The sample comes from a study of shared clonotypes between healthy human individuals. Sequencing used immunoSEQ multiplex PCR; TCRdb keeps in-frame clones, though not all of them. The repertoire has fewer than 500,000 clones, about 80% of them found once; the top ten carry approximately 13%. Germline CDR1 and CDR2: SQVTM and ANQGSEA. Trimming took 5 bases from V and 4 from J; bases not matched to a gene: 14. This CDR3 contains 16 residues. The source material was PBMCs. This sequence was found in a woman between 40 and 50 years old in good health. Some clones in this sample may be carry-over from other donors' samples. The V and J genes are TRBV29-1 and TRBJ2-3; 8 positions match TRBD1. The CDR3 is CSVPAPGGLFSDTQYF. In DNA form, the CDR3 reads TGCAGCGTTCCCGCCCCAGGGGGCCTGTTTTCAGATACGCAGTATTTT.